Each of the 7 T cell receptor beta chains below was sequenced from the same sample in a study of cytomegalovirus exposure and HLA in healthy donors. The PCR was carried out with 60 Vbeta primers and 13 Jbeta primers. The assay was immunoSEQ multiplex PCR, and TCRdb's table has in-frame clones only and misses some. The sample records 100,000 to 150,000 clones, 74% being singletons. The sample consisted of PBMCs. The source is a woman between 45 and 60 years old in good health and CMV-seropositive.

The rearrangement uses TRBV7-2 and TRBJ2-1; no clear D. Germline lookup yields CDR1 SGHTA and CDR2 FQGNSA. V lost 5 bases to trimming and J lost 8 bases, with 13 bases between them. This CDR3 has 13 residues. CDR3 nucleotide sequence: TGTGCCAGCAGCCCGCTCCAGCGCTATGAGCAGTTCTTC. Its translation: CASSPLQRYEQFF.

This clone was recorded only once. This sequence joins TRBV5-6 and TRBJ2-5; 9 bases align to TRBD1. V dropped 3 bases and J dropped 3; count of bases not matched to a gene: 6. This CDR3 is 15 amino acids long. The V gene's germline CDR1 is SGHDT and CDR2 YYEEEE. CDR3 DNA: TGTGCCAGCAGCTCATGGGACAGGGTCAAAGAGACCCAGTACTTC. Residues: CASSSWDRVKETQYF.

This chain uses TRBV11-2 with TRBJ2-5; D might be TRBD2 (6 bases). Germline V gives CDR1 SGHAT, CDR2 FQNNGV. The CDR3 totals 15 residues. Trimming took 5 bases from V and 4 from J, leaving 17 bases between them. CDR3 in DNA: TGTGCCAGCAGCCCCCTGGGGGGAAAGGTAGAGACCCAGTACTTC. Translation gives CASSPLGGKVETQYF.

V and J are TRBV6-1 and TRBJ1-2, with 7 bases fitting TRBD1. In germline, CDR1 is MNHNS, CDR2 SASEGT. The CDR3 length is 14 residues. V was clipped by 6 bases and J by 4 bases; unmatched bases: 8. The CDR3 sequence: CASRDRVQSYGYTF. The CDR3 DNA follows: TGTGCCAGCAGAGACAGGGTACAAAGCTATGGCTACACCTTC.

The chain's CDR3 is CASSYSTSAGANVLTF. CDR3 sequence (DNA): TGTGCCAGCAGTTACTCTACGAGCGCTGGGGCCAACGTCCTGACTTTC. The chain couples TRBV6-6 to TRBJ2-6; D is undetermined. The CDR3 extends over 16 amino acids. V dropped 0 bases and J dropped 2 bases, with 8 bases sitting between them. Germline assignment: CDR1 MNHNY and CDR2 SVGAGI (reference sequence).

The chain employs TRBV2 and TRBJ2-4, with 7 bases fitting TRBD1. The ends lost 6 bases at V and 1 base at J; junction bases unmatched: 3. Germline V gives CDR1 SNHLY, CDR2 FYNNEI. The CDR3 length is 14 residues. The CDR3 region has the DNA TGTGCCAGCAGCCGACAGGGTGCCAAAAACATTCAGTACTTC. Its translation: CASSRQGAKNIQYF.

This clone is a singleton in its sample. V gene TRBV2 combines with J gene TRBJ1-5, with no clear D. This CDR3 is built from 13 residues. V was pared by 3 bases and J by 4 bases, with 7 bases between. The germline V gene has CDR1 SNHLY and CDR2 FYNNEI. In DNA form, the CDR3 reads TGTGCCAGCAGTGATGGAGGAAATCAGCCCCAGCATTTT. It is translated as CASSDGGNQPQHF.